This TCR beta chain was found in a study of T-cell memory formation after mild COVID-19. Looking at the study overall: Largely, the TCR clusters proved donor specific.

The TCR alpha and TCR beta cDNA libraries, bearing sample barcodes and UMIs, were generated by 5'RACE using constant-segment primers. TCRdb redid the calling of the 5' RACE reads with MiXCR, one entry per CDR3 protein. The table shows roughly 100,000 distinct CDR3 sequences, with less than 15% occurring only once. The sample holds many counts of this clonotype. The antigen remains undetermined. The CDR3 spans 12 residues. The ends were cut back, 6 bases at V and 7 bases at J, with 10 bases in the middle. Study-level results: Clones contracting day 15 to 85 were balanced CD4/CD8; later expanders leaned CD4+. Pre-infection memory already had some responding clones, implying cross-reactive memory joined.

This TCR was recovered from a man aged 18 to 30 who had mild COVID-19 (a few samples of this study predate the infection). Cell type and time point are not known. The chain joins TRBV12-3 or TRBV12-4 to TRBJ2-1; a possible D gene is TRBD2 (6 bases). Sequenced material: PBMCs or a T cell subset sorted from them (not recorded which). CDR3: CASSFGGNEQFF. The CDR3 coding sequence is TGTGCCAGCAGCTTTGGGGGGAATGAGCAGTTCTTC.